This T cell receptor (beta chain) was profiled in a study of breast tumors, draining lymph nodes, adjacent tissues. CDR1 and CDR2 from the germline V gene are SEHNR and FQNEAQ (reference sequence). V shed 1 base, J shed 10 bases, and the junction held 20 bases outside the gene matches. This CDR3 has 19 amino acids. Samples came from axillary lymph nodes draining the breast cancer. Each CDR3 protein gets one entry after TCRdb re-called the multiplex PCR reads with MiXCR. The repertoire holds roughly 110,000 distinct CDR3 sequences, with roughly 33% as singletons. Sequencing was done on a sample of axillary lymph node tissue. This receptor was identified in a female donor with breast cancer. Some clones in this sample may be carry-over from other donors' samples. The V and J genes are TRBV7-9 and TRBJ1-4, with 8 nucleotides matching TRBD1. Here the CDR3 reads CASSLDRSQGAGLGVKLFF. The CDR3 coding sequence is TGTGCCAGCAGCTTAGATCGGAGCCAGGGGGCCGGTCTCGGAGTAAAACTGTTTTTT.